Presented here are 17 T cell receptor beta chains from one specimen sequenced in a study of blood T cell repertoires in COVID-19. Sequenced by immunoSEQ multiplex PCR; TCRdb stores in-frame clones only, minus some. This table has over 120,000 clones, approximately 80% appearing once. Material: peripheral blood. Every receptor here comes from a human donor in a cohort sampled during active COVID-19.

The chain uses TRBV28 and TRBJ1-2; the match to TRBD1 covers 7 bases. J gave up 5 bases and V 4 bases, and 7 bases lay outside the gene matches. Germline loops: CDR1 MDHEN, CDR2 SYDVKM. The CDR3 loop spans 14 amino acids. The CDR3 is CASSSYRGGYGYTF. CDR3 in DNA: TGTGCCAGCAGTTCCTACAGGGGAGGATATGGCTACACCTTC.

In this sample, this clone turned up once. V and J are TRBV7-2 and TRBJ1-2; 10 nucleotides match TRBD1. The CDR3 is made up of 17 amino acids. Germline V gene lookup returns CDR1 SGHTA and CDR2 FQGNSA. Trimming removed 0 bases from V and 2 bases from J; junction bases left unmatched: 6. CDR3 in DNA: TGTGCCAGCAGCTTAGCAACCGGACAGGGGGGAAACTATGGCTACACCTTC. Its translation is CASSLATGQGGNYGYTF.

J is TRBJ1-3 and V is TRBV7-2, with a weak D call TRBD1 (6 bases). Germline CDR1 and CDR2: SGHTA and FQGNSA. The CDR3 has 17 amino acids. V lost 5 bases to trimming and J lost 2 bases, with 19 bases between them. Here the CDR3 reads CASSDRAGGGAGNTIYF. CDR3 DNA: TGTGCCAGCAGCGACCGCGCGGGGGGGGGCGCTGGAAACACCATATATTTT.

The V and J genes are TRBV9 and TRBJ2-5, with 12 bases fitting TRBD2. J gave up 5 bases and V 2 bases, and 1 base lay outside the gene matches. The CDR3 consists of 14 residues. Germline CDR1 is SGDLS and CDR2 is YYNGEE. CDR3 residues: CASSVTSGSETQYF. CDR3 coding DNA: TGTGCCAGCAGCGTGACTAGCGGGAGCGAGACCCAGTACTTC.

This sequence joins TRBV7-2 and TRBJ2-7; 8 bases are shared with TRBD1. The CDR3 loop spans 13 amino acids. CDR1 is SGHTA, CDR2 FQGNSA, per germline. Trimming took 5 bases from V and 4 from J; bases not matched to a gene: 4. CDR3 nucleotides: TGTGCCAGCAGCCCAGGGGGCTGGTACGAGCAGTACTTC. It specifies CASSPGGWYEQYF.

The chain has TRBV4-2 and TRBJ2-3; a weak D match, TRBD1 (5 bases). The CDR3 is 16 amino acids. In germline, CDR1 is LGHNA, CDR2 YNFKEQ. Deletions cut 0 bases from V and 0 bases from J, with 10 bases between. The DNA of the CDR3 is TGTGCCAGCAGCCAAGATGGGGCCGCTAGCACAGATACGCAGTATTTT. Its translation: CASSQDGAASTDTQYF.

In its sample, this clone was seen many times. The chain is built from TRBV6-4 and TRBJ2-1; D is uncertain. Germline lookup yields CDR1 MRHNA and CDR2 SNTAGT. V was clipped by 2 bases and J by 6 bases, with 5 bases between them. This CDR3 comprises 12 residues. The CDR3 sequence is CASSDTGNEQFF. The CDR3 DNA sequence: TGTGCCAGCAGTGACACCGGCAATGAGCAGTTCTTC.

V usage is TRBV16 and J usage is TRBJ2-7; D is ambiguous. Trimming removed 4 bases at V and 2 bases at J, with 12 bases between. Germline V CDR1 and CDR2: KGHSY, FQNENV. CDR3 length equals 14 residues. The CDR3 sequence is CASSLLGWAYEQYF. The CDR3 bases are TGTGCCAGCAGCCTTCTGGGCTGGGCCTACGAGCAGTACTTC. The variable domain in full, completed from reference TRBV16 and TRBJ2-7, reads GEEVAQTPKHLVRGEGQKAKLYCAPIKGHSYVFWYQQVLKNEFKFLISFQNENVFDETGMPKERFSAKCLPNSPCSLEIQATKLEDSAVYFCASSLLGWAYEQYFGPGTRLTVT.

This clone came up a few times. The chain employs TRBV4-2 and TRBJ2-3; TRBD2 aligns across 7 bases. The CDR3 consists of 17 residues. Germline V gives CDR1 LGHNA, CDR2 YNFKEQ. Trimming at V came to 3 bases and at J to 4 bases, leaving 13 bases not matched to a gene. Here the CDR3 reads CASSHIGLGEIPDTQYF. CDR3 sequence (DNA): TGTGCCAGCAGCCATATAGGACTAGGGGAAATCCCAGATACGCAGTATTTT.

This chain uses TRBV6-6 with TRBJ2-7; 10 bases align to TRBD2. With V trimmed by 3 bases and J by 4 bases, 3 bases remained unmatched. Germline-derived CDR1 and CDR2 are MNHNY and SVGAGI (reference sequence). The CDR3 extends over 14 amino acids. The CDR3 DNA reads TGTGCCAGCAGTTATGGGACTAGCGTTTACGAGCAGTACTTC. Protein: CASSYGTSVYEQYF.

The rearrangement links TRBV9 to TRBJ2-5; 11 bases fit TRBD2. The CDR3 is 15 residues long. J gave up 3 bases and V 4 bases, and 5 bases lay outside the gene matches. Germline values: CDR1 SGDLS, CDR2 YYNGEE. CDR3 sequence: CASSPLAGGEETQYF. Written as DNA, the CDR3 is TGTGCCAGCAGCCCCTTAGCGGGGGGGGAAGAGACCCAGTACTTC.

The chain recombines TRBV28 with TRBJ2-7; 9 bases agree with TRBD1. Trimming cost V 7 bases and J 4 bases; bases outside gene matches: 17. Germline V gene lookup returns CDR1 MDHEN and CDR2 SYDVKM. The CDR3 contains 17 residues. The CDR3 protein is CASTATGGILWGYEQYF. In DNA, the CDR3 is TGTGCCAGCACGGCGACAGGGGGGATTCTTTGGGGATACGAGCAGTACTTC.

The chain is built from TRBV7-8 and TRBJ1-1, with 7 bases aligning to TRBD1. The CDR3 length is 15 residues. Germline lookup yields CDR1 SGHVS and CDR2 FQNEAQ. The V and J ends lost 0 bases and 6 bases, in that order; junction bases with no gene match: 7. The CDR3 region is CASSLALRGMAEAFF. For the CDR3, the DNA is TGTGCCAGCAGCTTAGCGCTCAGGGGGATGGCTGAAGCTTTCTTT.

This sequence joins TRBV29-1 and TRBJ2-4; 7 bases fit TRBD1. Germline V gives CDR1 SQVTM, CDR2 ANQGSEA. The V segment lost 4 bases and the J segment 5 bases; nucleotides outside the gene matches: 11. The CDR3 consists of 15 residues. The CDR3 DNA is TGCAGCGTTGCCTCCTCAGGGGGTTCGGAAAACATTCAGTACTTC. It codes for CSVASSGGSENIQYF.

V usage is TRBV28 and J usage is TRBJ1-2; TRBD1 is a possible D gene (5 bases). Germline assignment: CDR1 MDHEN and CDR2 SYDVKM. V lost 5 bases and J lost 5, with 15 bases in between. The CDR3 spans 14 residues. In nucleotides, the CDR3 is TGTGCCAGCAGTCCCCCGACAGTTACGTATGGCTACACCTTC. Translated, it gives CASSPPTVTYGYTF.

The sample holds a few counts of this clone. The chain is built from TRBV5-1 and TRBJ2-5; 11 positions match TRBD2. This CDR3 is 14 amino acids long. V dropped 4 bases and J dropped 4; count of bases not matched to a gene: 3. Germline V gene lookup returns CDR1 SGHRS and CDR2 YFSETQ. The CDR3 is CASSRGTSGETQYF. CDR3 bases: TGCGCCAGCAGCCGCGGGACTAGCGGAGAGACCCAGTACTTC.

The chain is built from TRBV5-4 and TRBJ2-1, with D perhaps TRBD2 (7 bases). Per the germline V gene, CDR1 is SGHNT and CDR2 is YYREEE (reference sequence). The CDR3 sequence is 16 residues long. V dropped 4 bases and J dropped 2 bases, with 16 bases sitting between them. The CDR3 coding sequence is TGTGCCAGCAGCCCCCGGGGGGCAGGGCCCTACAATGAGCAGTTCTTC. It yields the protein CASSPRGAGPYNEQFF.